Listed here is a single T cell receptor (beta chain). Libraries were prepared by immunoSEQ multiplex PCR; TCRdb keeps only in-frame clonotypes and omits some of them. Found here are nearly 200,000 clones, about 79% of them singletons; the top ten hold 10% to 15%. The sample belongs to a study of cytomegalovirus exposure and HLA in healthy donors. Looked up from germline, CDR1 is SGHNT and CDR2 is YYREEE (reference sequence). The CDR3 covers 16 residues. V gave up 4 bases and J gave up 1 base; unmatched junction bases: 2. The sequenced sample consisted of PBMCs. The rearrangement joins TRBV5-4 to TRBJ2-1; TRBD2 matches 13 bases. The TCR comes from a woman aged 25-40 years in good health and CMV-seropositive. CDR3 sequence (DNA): TGTGCCAGCAGCCCGGGACTAGCGGGATCCTACAATGAGCAGTTCTTC. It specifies CASSPGLAGSYNEQFF.